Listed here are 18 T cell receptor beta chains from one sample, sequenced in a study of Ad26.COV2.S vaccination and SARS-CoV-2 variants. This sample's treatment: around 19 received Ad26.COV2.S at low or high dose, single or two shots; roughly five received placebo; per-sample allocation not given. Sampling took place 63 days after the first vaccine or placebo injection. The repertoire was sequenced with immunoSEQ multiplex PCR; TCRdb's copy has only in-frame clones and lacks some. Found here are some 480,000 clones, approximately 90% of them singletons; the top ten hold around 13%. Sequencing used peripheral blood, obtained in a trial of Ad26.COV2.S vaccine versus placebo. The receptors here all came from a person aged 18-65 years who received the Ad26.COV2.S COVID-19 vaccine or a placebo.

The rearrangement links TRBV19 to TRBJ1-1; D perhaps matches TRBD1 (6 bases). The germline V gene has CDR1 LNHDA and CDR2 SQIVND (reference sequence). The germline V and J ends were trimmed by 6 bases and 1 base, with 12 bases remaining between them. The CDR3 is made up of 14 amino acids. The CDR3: CASRTGTKNTEAFF. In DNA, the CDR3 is TGTGCCAGTAGAACCGGGACAAAGAACACTGAAGCTTTCTTT.

This CDR3 is CASRRDTGEQYF. The CDR3 DNA sequence: TGTGCCAGCAGGCGGGACACTGGGGAGCAGTACTTC. The gene calls are TRBV28 and TRBJ2-7; perhaps D is TRBD1 or TRBD2 (6 bases each). V was trimmed by 6 bases and J by 7 bases, leaving 13 bases between them. This CDR3 region has 12 residues. The V gene's germline CDR1 is MDHEN and CDR2 SYDVKM.

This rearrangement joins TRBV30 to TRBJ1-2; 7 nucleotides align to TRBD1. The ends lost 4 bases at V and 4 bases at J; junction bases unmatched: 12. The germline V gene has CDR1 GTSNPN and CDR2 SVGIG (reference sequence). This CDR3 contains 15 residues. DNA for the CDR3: TGTGCCTGGACCAAAAGAGTCCGGACAGGCTATGGCTACACCTTC. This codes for CAWTKRVRTGYGYTF.

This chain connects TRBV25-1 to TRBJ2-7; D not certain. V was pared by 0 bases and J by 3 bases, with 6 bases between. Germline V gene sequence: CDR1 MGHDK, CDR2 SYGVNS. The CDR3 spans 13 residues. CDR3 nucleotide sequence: TGTGCCAGCAGTGAATATGGGGTCTACGAGCAGTACTTC. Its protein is CASSEYGVYEQYF.

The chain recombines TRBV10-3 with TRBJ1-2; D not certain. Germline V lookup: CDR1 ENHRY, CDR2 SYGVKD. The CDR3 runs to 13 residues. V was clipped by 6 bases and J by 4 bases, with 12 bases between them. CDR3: CAISLKPLYGYTF. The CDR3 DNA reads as TGTGCCATCAGCCTGAAGCCTCTCTATGGCTACACCTTC.

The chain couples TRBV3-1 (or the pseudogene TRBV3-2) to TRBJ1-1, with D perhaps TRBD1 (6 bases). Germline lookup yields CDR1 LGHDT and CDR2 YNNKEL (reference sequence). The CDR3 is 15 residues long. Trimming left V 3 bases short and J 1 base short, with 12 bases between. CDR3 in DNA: TGTGCCAGCAGCCAGTACCGGGGGCCGAACACTGAAGCTTTCTTT. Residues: CASSQYRGPNTEAFF.

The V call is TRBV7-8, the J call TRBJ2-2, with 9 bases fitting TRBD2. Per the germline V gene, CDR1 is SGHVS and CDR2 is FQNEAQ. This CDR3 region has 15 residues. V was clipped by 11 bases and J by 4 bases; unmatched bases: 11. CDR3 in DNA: TGTGCCCCAACCCCGCTAGCGGGACCCACCGGGGAGCTGTTTTTT. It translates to CAPTPLAGPTGELFF.

The CDR3 region is CASAGQGGSPLHF. CDR3 DNA sequence: TGTGCCAGCGCGGGACAGGGAGGTTCACCCCTCCACTTT. The rearrangement links TRBV10-3 to TRBJ1-6; 9 bases map to TRBD1. Germline CDR1 reads ENHRY; CDR2 reads SYGVKD. The CDR3 is 13 amino acids. V was clipped by 10 bases and J by 9 bases; unmatched bases: 7.

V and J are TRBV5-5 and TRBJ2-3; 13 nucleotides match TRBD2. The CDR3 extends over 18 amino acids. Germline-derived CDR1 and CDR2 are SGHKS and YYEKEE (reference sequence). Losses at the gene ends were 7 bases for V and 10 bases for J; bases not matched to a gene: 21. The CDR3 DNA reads TGTGCCAGCGCTGGACTAGCGGGAGTTGGCCCCTCCGCGGGGGCGCAGTATTTT. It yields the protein CASAGLAGVGPSAGAQYF.

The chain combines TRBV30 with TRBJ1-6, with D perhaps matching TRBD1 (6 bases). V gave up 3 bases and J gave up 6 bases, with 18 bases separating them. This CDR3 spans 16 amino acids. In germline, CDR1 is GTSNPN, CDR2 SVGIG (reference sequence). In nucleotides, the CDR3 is TGTGCCTGGAGGACAGGACCAAAGCACCGTAATTCACCCCTCCACTTT. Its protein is CAWRTGPKHRNSPLHF.

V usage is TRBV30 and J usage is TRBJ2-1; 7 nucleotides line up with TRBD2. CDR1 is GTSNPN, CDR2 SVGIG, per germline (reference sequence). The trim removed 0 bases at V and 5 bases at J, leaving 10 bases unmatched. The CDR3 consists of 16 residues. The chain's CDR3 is CAWSVFAGVVHNEQFF. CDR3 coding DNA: TGTGCCTGGAGTGTCTTCGCGGGAGTGGTCCACAATGAGCAGTTCTTC.

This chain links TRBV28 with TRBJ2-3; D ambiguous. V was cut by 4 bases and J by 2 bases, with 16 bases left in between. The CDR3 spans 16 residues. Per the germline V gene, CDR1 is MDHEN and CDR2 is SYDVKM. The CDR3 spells CASSSPAGPYTDTQYF. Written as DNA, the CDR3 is TGTGCCAGCAGTTCCCCAGCAGGACCTTACACAGATACGCAGTATTTT.

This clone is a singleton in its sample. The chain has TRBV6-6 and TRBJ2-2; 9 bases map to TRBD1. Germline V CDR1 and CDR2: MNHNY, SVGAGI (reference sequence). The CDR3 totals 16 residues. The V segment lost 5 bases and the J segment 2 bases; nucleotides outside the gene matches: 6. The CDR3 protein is CASSQGQGSNTGELFF. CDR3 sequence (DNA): TGTGCCAGCAGTCAAGGACAGGGGAGTAACACCGGGGAGCTGTTTTTT.

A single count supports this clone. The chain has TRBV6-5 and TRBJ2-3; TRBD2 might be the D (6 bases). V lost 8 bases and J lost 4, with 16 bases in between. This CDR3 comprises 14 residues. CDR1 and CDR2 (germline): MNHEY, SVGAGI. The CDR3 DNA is TGTGCCAGCTCTTCAAGCGGGTTAGCAGATACGCAGTATTTT. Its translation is CASSSSGLADTQYF.

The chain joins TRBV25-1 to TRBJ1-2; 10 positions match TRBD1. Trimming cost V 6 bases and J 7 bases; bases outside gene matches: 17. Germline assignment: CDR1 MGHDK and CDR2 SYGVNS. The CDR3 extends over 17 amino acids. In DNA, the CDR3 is TGTGCCAGCAGAGGATCTGGACAGGGGGGTCCTATCGGTGGCTACACCTTC. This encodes CASRGSGQGGPIGGYTF.

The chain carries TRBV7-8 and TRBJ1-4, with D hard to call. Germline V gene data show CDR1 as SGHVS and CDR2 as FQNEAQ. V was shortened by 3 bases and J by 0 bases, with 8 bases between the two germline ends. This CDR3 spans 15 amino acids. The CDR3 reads CASSFTITTNEKLFF. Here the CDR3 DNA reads TGTGCCAGCAGCTTTACGATAACAACTAATGAAAAACTGTTTTTT.

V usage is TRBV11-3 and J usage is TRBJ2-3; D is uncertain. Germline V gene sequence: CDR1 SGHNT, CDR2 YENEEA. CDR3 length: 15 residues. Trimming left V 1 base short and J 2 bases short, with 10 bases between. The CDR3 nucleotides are TGTGCCAGCAGCTTAGGAGCCACGCTCACAGATACGCAGTATTTT. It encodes CASSLGATLTDTQYF. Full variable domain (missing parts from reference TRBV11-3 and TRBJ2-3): EAGVVQSPRYKIIEKKQPVAFWCNPISGHNTLYWYLQNLGQGPELLIRYENEEAVDDSQLPKDRFSAERLKGVDSTLKIQPAELGDSAVYLCASSLGATLTDTQYFGPGTRLTVL.

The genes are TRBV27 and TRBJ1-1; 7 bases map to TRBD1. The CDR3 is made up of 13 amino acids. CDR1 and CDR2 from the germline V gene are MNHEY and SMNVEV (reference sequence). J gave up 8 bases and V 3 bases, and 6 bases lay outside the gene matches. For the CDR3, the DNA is TGTGCCAGCAGTTTTGGGCTAGGGGGCGAAGCTTTCTTT. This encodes CASSFGLGGEAFF.